This record covers a single TCR beta chain. The antigen remains unidentified. Healthy bone marrow donors made up the donor group. This CDR3 is built from 16 residues. Looked up from germline, CDR1 is SGHDT and CDR2 is YYEEEE. The V end lost 0 bases, the J end lost 6 bases, and 19 bases lay between the germline ends. This entry is derived from a study of cytomegalovirus exposure and HLA in healthy donors. Findings and caveats of the study: Many donors shared some public TCRs, even though most TCR sequences were rare. Highest at DRB1 and lowest at HLA-C, TCR association rates differed among HLA loci in a later analysis.

PCR used 60 Vbeta primers and 13 Jbeta primers. The table came from immunoSEQ multiplex PCR; TCRdb's copy has only in-frame clones and leaves some out. This table holds about 100,000 clones, roughly four fifths found once. The clonotype originates from a middle-aged man in good health and CMV-seronegative. The sample was PBMCs. V and J are TRBV5-6 and TRBJ2-7; weak D call: TRBD1 (5 bases). This CDR3 reads CASSLEVGRAIGEQYF. CDR3 DNA sequence: TGTGCCAGCAGCTTGGAGGTCGGCAGGGCGATTGGCGAGCAGTACTTC.